A selection of T cell receptor beta chains follows, all from one sample in a study of radiotherapy plus CTLA-4 blockade in lung cancer. Sequenced by immunoSEQ multiplex PCR; TCRdb stores in-frame clones only, minus some. The sample shows 81,000 or so clones, around 87% of them seen only once. The sequences come from peripheral blood, collected from a patient treated with radiotherapy plus ipilimumab. These TCRs come from a human donor with non-small cell lung cancer who had stable disease on radiotherapy plus ipilimumab. Each CDR3 is given with its conserved first and last residue. A D gene is named only where the DNA matches it firmly. Clone size is shown for a subset of rows, as once, few, many or a class of expanded clone.

CDR3 DNA	CDR3 protein	D gene	J gene	V gene	clone size
TGTGCCAGCACATCGGAAGCTAATGAAAAACTGTTTTTT	CASTSEANEKLFF	.	TRBJ1-4	TRBV7-6	.
TGTGCCAGCAGCTTAGGATATCGTGTGAACACTGAAGCTTTCTTT	CASSLGYRVNTEAFF	.	TRBJ1-1	TRBV5-6	.
TGTGCCAGCAGCTTTACAGGGCTTGAAAAACTGTTTTTT	CASSFTGLEKLFF	.	TRBJ1-4	TRBV28	.
TGTGCCAGCAGCGATAACAGGGCGAGCAATGAGCAGTTCTTC	CASSDNRASNEQFF	.	TRBJ2-1	TRBV7-9	.
TGCGCCAGCAGTGAGGTGAGGGGGGCCCTCTCTGGGGCCAACGTCCTGACTTTC	CASSEVRGALSGANVLTF	.	TRBJ2-6	TRBV10-2	.
TGTGCCAGTAGTAGGACGTGGGTCTACGAGCAGTACTTC	CASSRTWVYEQYF	.	TRBJ2-7	TRBV19	.
TGTGCCAGCAGCCAAGTGAGAGGGGTCGGAAACACCATATATTTT	CASSQVRGVGNTIYF	.	TRBJ1-3	TRBV14	.
TGTGCCAGCTCACTGACCCGGGACAGGGGGCCAGATACGCAGTATTTT	CASSLTRDRGPDTQYF	TRBD1	TRBJ2-3	TRBV18	.
TGTGCCAGCAGATTGGCAGGGATGAACACTGAAGCTTTCTTT	CASRLAGMNTEAFF	.	TRBJ1-1	TRBV14	few
TGTGCCAGTAGCGGTAACTCCTACGAGCAGTACTTC	CASSGNSYEQYF	.	TRBJ2-7	TRBV18	few
TGTGCCAGCAGCTTAGGTAAGGGAGCGGCGACTGAAGCTTTCTTT	CASSLGKGAATEAFF	.	TRBJ1-1	TRBV7-6	.
TGTGCCAGCAATTCAGGGACGGGGAACACTGAAGCTTTCTTT	CASNSGTGNTEAFF	.	TRBJ1-1	TRBV6-5	.
TGTGCCAGCAGCCCTTCTGGGGCCAACGTCCTGACTTTC	CASSPSGANVLTF	.	TRBJ2-6	TRBV11-2	few
TGTGCCAGCTCCCCAGGGGGGTACGAGCAGTACTTC	CASSPGGYEQYF	.	TRBJ2-7	TRBV18	.
TGCGCCAGCAGCTTGGGAGATACGCAGTATTTT	CASSLGDTQYF	.	TRBJ2-3	TRBV5-1	.
TGCGCCAGCAGTGTGGGGGGCGTCGGGAATGAGCAGTTCTTC	CASSVGGVGNEQFF	.	TRBJ2-1	TRBV10-1	.